The T cell receptor (beta chain) described here comes from a study of long-term antiretroviral therapy in people with HIV (dated by TCRdb to 2021 to 2024). Regarding the complete study: The earliest samples were collected approximately a decade before the 2015 WHO recommendation for immediate ART, a period when ART was typically delayed until CD4 counts fell. A retrospective serial study tested whether ART initiation and durable HIV suppression were associated with changes in peripheral blood TRB repertoire composition and diversity. A total of 192 cryopreserved PBMC samples were contributed to the cohort by 30 adults with confirmed HIV infection, with samples collected serially over a mean of around 6 years (range 1-12). Among the roughly 30 participants with HIV, roughly eleven were female. No cross-contamination during QIAcube processing was shown when test extractions of a monoclonal T-cell line were performed alongside fewer than 35 polyclonal samples. The study at large found these results: Expanded TRB clones identified before ART initiation dominated the repertoire across all time points, though the dominance fluctuated and decreased in many PLHIV after ART. Compared with controls, HIV repertoires had narrower CDR3 length ranges, and the network structure pointed to an antigen-experienced repertoire that shifted only slightly toward naive after ART. Owing to limited PBMC availability, only the TCR beta chain was sequenced, without alpha chain pairing. A significant increase in TRB diversity was found to be associated with ART initiation, although TRB diversity was observed to remain significantly below that of transplant donor controls even after long-term ART. Because pre-ART samples had limited cell numbers, profiling was done on unsorted PBMC rather than on sorted CD4+ and CD8+ T cells. Inferences about post-ART repertoire changes are limited because no data were available on ART adherence, viral resistance or therapy changes. The samples span the years 2004 to 2017, and the ART regimens used may be less effective than current regimens.

Details on this clone: Its antigen remains unidentified. Qualities for individual bases were not recorded, and no much larger clone is one base off.

The CDR3 starts with the cysteine, ends with the phenylalanine, and has 14 residues. The kept DNA is CDR3 alone, 42 bases in frame from the first base. The germline V gene encodes CDR1 SGHDT and CDR2 YYEEEE. Relative to germline, V is 1 base shorter and J is 4 bases shorter, with 11 bases between their ends. To be included, a participant needed at least one PBMC sample from before ART initiation plus at least two post-ART samples. Treatment was received in the United States of America by all participants with HIV. Before DNA extraction, cryopreserved samples of about 0.9-11 million PBMC were thawed and then washed. At the time of the earliest PBMC sample for each participant with HIV, ages ranged from about 23 to 60 years. Per participant, PBMC samples came from 1-4 timepoints prior to ART initiation and 2-8 timepoints following ART initiation, for a median of 7 samples. For every participant, serial HIV viral load, CD4+ T-cell count, ART history and demographic data were obtained. Genomic DNA was extracted from unsorted PBMC with a Qiagen kit on a QIAcube, with processing performed in batches of 12 samples.

The immunoSEQ hsTCRB v3.0 assay was used at survey level resolution to sequence the TRB variable region. TRB sequencing targeted a depth of 40,000-50,000 T-cell genomes per sample. An Illumina MiSeq with a v3 150-cycle kit was used to sequence the pooled TRB libraries. On the study's bioinformatics: Repertoire analysis was performed in R inside a reproducible Nextflow workflow that covered QC, data transformation and analysis. Custom analyses were implemented in LymphoSeq2, an R package for AIRR-Seq data exploration. Several samples yielding fewer than 5000 total TRB sequences were excluded, leaving 188 analyzed HIV repertoires. Among the 180 to 200 HIV repertoires that were kept, roughly 59 were collected before ART initiation and roughly 130 were collected after ART initiation. Repertoires were downsampled to 5000 TRB nucleotide sequences, and summary statistics were averaged over 100 downsampling iterations. TRB sequences were retained for analysis only if CDR3 regions of at least seven amino acids were present. Two measures captured diversity: a Shannon entropy-derived clonality score and the Gini coefficient. In the repertoire networks, any two of the top 5000 CDR3 amino acid sequences were connected whenever the two sequences differed by an edit distance of one. Antigen specificity groups and MHC restriction were predicted for TRB CDR3 amino acid sequences with GLIPH2. To flag known associations with CMV, EBV, HIV or tissue antigens, CDR3 amino acid sequences were compared against VDJdb and McPAS-TCR. Pre-ART, post-ART and control groups were compared with Wilcoxon signed-rank tests and Holm-Bonferroni correction. TCRdb provides this immuneACCESS table in a form limited to in-frame rearrangements. Some clones are lacking; in checked studies, under half of them reflect an unresolved V gene, and why the rest are absent is not known. V and J calls and clone size are copied from that table; D and trimming were computed from the DNA. This sample lists about 10,000 clones; roughly four fifths were detected once. Jointly, the top ten make up 17% of the sample.

Recombination connected TRBV5-6 to TRBJ1-2; TRBD1 could be the D gene, as 5 bases match. The sequence came from a man aged 35 to 55 with HIV. The sequenced sample was unsorted PBMCs, obtained 0.7 years after starting antiretroviral therapy. For the CDR3, the sequence is CASSLIGGGYGYTF. The DNA sequence follows: TGTGCCAGCAGCTTGATCGGGGGTGGCTATGGCTACACCTTC.